These 9 T cell receptor beta chains came from one sample sequenced in a study of radiation and T cells in renal cell carcinoma (dated by TCRdb to about 2020). What this sample's time point label stands for: blood 4 weeks post-SBRT, at nephrectomy. The treatment or condition label for this specimen denotes: 15 Gy SBRT to primary tumor, nephrectomy 4 weeks later. The library was prepared using the immunoSEQ multiplex PCR assay. Here the immuneACCESS table is served through TCRdb, limited to in-frame sequences with V and J called. Missing clones are a known gap in these copies; in checked studies unresolved V genes cover under half, and the rest lacks a known reason. In this sample the table shows about 78,000 clones, roughly nine tenths of which occur a single time. The ten largest account for 5.5% to 7% of the sample. Sequences were derived from blood, sampled from a patient whose treatment included radiotherapy and nephrectomy. The receptors stem from a woman aged 70-85 years with renal cell carcinoma.

The chain uses TRBV6-1 and TRBJ1-1, with 8 bases matching TRBD1. The CDR3 contains 15 residues. From germline, CDR1 is MNHNS and CDR2 SASEGT. With V trimmed by 6 bases and J by 4 bases, 10 bases remained unmatched. The CDR3 DNA reads as TGTGCCAGCAGCACGGACAGGGCTAGGGGCACTGAAGCTTTCTTT. Amino acids: CASSTDRARGTEAFF.

In this sample, this clone turned up once. This chain links TRBV7-2 with TRBJ1-6; weak D call: TRBD1 (5 bases). Per germline, CDR1 SGHTA and CDR2 FQGNSA. The CDR3 extends over 17 amino acids. Trimming removed 1 base from V and 4 bases from J, with 14 bases in between. The CDR3 nucleotides read TGTGCCAGCAGCTTAGTACTGGGGGGGGGATATAATTCACCCCTCCACTTT. It translates to CASSLVLGGGYNSPLHF.

A single count supports this clone. The chain uses TRBV30 and TRBJ2-5, with a possible D match to TRBD2 (7 bases). Trimming shortened V by 2 bases and J by 7 bases, and 17 bases separated the two germline ends. This CDR3 contains 14 residues. Germline V gene data show CDR1 as GTSNPN and CDR2 as SVGIG (reference sequence). The CDR3 spells CAWSPTGGQGTQYF. Here the CDR3 DNA reads TGTGCCTGGAGTCCGACGGGGGGCCAGGGGACCCAGTACTTC.

The J gene is TRBJ2-3, the V gene TRBV10-3; 10 nucleotides match TRBD1. CDR3 length: 15 residues. From germline, CDR1 is ENHRY and CDR2 SYGVKD. The V segment lost 7 bases and the J segment 3 bases; nucleotides outside the gene matches: 7. In nucleotides, the CDR3 is TGTGCCATCAACCTGGGACAGGGGAGGACAGATACGCAGTATTTT. It yields the protein CAINLGQGRTDTQYF.

This sequence joins TRBV7-3 and TRBJ2-3, with D possibly called TRBD1 or TRBD2 (5 bases each). Trimming removed 5 bases from V and 8 bases from J, with 14 bases in between. CDR3 length: 13 amino acids. Per the germline V gene, CDR1 is SGHTA and CDR2 is FQGTGA. CDR3 in amino acids: CASSPSGGPTQYF. CDR3 DNA: TGTGCCAGCAGCCCATCTGGGGGTCCTACGCAGTATTTT.

The chain couples TRBV7-9 to TRBJ2-2, with D uncertain. Trimming cost V 3 bases and J 7 bases, with 6 bases left between them. This CDR3 has 12 residues. Germline V gene data show CDR1 as SEHNR and CDR2 as FQNEAQ (reference sequence). CDR3 sequence reads: CASSLPVGELFF. The CDR3 region has the DNA TGTGCCAGCAGCTTGCCAGTCGGGGAGCTGTTTTTT.

The chain joins TRBV6-1 to TRBJ1-3; D gene ambiguous. The CDR3 runs to 13 residues. The ends were cut back, 6 bases at V and 8 bases at J, with 14 bases in the middle. Germline loops: CDR1 MNHNS, CDR2 SASEGT. The CDR3 DNA reads as TGTGCCAGCAGCCCGACATTTAGCGACACCATATATTTT. Residues: CASSPTFSDTIYF.

The chain recombines TRBV28 with TRBJ2-1; 7 bases match TRBD2. Unmatched junction bases numbered 2, after V lost 3 bases and J lost 3 bases. CDR3 length: 14 amino acids. Germline values: CDR1 MDHEN, CDR2 SYDVKM. Written as DNA, the CDR3 is TGTGCCAGCAGTTTCTGGGGGGGCTACAATGAGCAGTTCTTC. Its translation is CASSFWGGYNEQFF.

V usage is TRBV7-2 and J usage is TRBJ2-7; D perhaps matches TRBD2 (6 bases). The CDR3 is 14 amino acids. Deletions cut 6 bases from V and 2 bases from J, with 14 bases between. The germline V gene encodes CDR1 SGHTA and CDR2 FQGNSA. The CDR3, as DNA: TGTGCCAGCAGGTCCTCGGGACTCACCTACGAGCAGTACTTC. It is translated as CASRSSGLTYEQYF.